The 8 T cell receptor beta chains listed next were all sequenced from one sample in a study of blood T cell repertoires in COVID-19. Repertoires were generated with immunoSEQ multiplex PCR, while TCRdb's copy carries only in-frame clones and drops some. Counted here are about 150,000 clones, 84% occurring once; the ten biggest clones make up about 7.7%. Sequenced sample: PBMCs or T cells enriched from blood (not recorded which). These receptors were collected from a man aged 50 to 60 who had recovered from COVID-19.

The chain uses TRBV9 and TRBJ2-6; no reliable D call. This CDR3 region has 17 residues. CDR1 and CDR2 (germline): SGDLS, YYNGEE. Trimming took 3 bases from V and 0 from J, leaving 13 bases between them. This CDR3 reads CASSERLLSSGANVLTF. The CDR3, as DNA: TGTGCCAGCAGCGAAAGACTGCTGAGCTCTGGGGCCAACGTCCTGACTTTC. Filled out from reference TRBV9 and TRBJ2-6, the complete variable domain reads DSGVTQTPKHLITATGQRVTLRCSPRSGDLSVYWYQQSLDQGLQFLIQYYNGEERAKGNILERFSAQQFPDLHSELNLSSLELGDSALYFCASSERLLSSGANVLTFGAGSRLTVL.

In this sample, this clone turned up once. The rearrangement joins TRBV19 to TRBJ2-2; no reliable D call. In germline, CDR1 is LNHDA, CDR2 SQIVND (reference sequence). Deletions cut 5 bases from V and 7 bases from J, with 8 bases between. The CDR3 extends over 12 amino acids. The CDR3 DNA sequence: TGTGCCAGTAGTGAGAGACACGGGGAGCTGTTTTTT. Amino acid sequence: CASSERHGELFF.

Here the CDR3 DNA reads TGTGCCAGCAGGGACAGCCTCGTCGGATATAATTCACCCCTCCACTTT. It encodes CASRDSLVGYNSPLHF. The chain combines TRBV11-2 with TRBJ1-6; TRBD1 might be the D (6 bases). CDR3 size: 16 residues. Trimming removed 6 bases from V and 4 bases from J, with 16 bases in between. CDR1 and CDR2 (germline): SGHAT, FQNNGV.

V gene TRBV5-4 combines with J gene TRBJ2-5; D uncertain. The CDR3 extends over 13 amino acids. The germline V and J ends were trimmed by 1 base and 2 bases, with 6 bases remaining between them. Germline V lookup: CDR1 SGHNT, CDR2 YYREEE (reference sequence). The DNA for the CDR3 is TGTGCCAGCAGCTTGTTCCAACAAGAGACCCAGTACTTC. This encodes CASSLFQQETQYF.

This clone was observed at least ten times. V is TRBV11-2 and J is TRBJ2-7, with D unresolved. Looked up from germline, CDR1 is SGHAT and CDR2 is FQNNGV. The CDR3 has 15 amino acids. Trimming stripped 5 bases from V and 0 bases from J, with 14 bases between. The DNA for the CDR3 is TGTGCCAGCAGCCCCCTTACTGTAAGCTCCTACGAGCAGTACTTC. This encodes CASSPLTVSSYEQYF.

The genes are TRBV29-1 and TRBJ1-4; D call uncertain. Trimming removed 7 bases at V and 8 bases at J, with 20 bases between. CDR1 is SQVTM and CDR2 is ANQGSEA in the germline V gene. This CDR3 comprises 14 residues. The CDR3 DNA sequence: TGCAGCGCAGCCCCTTGGGCAGGCCCAGAAAAACTGTTTTTT. Translating it yields CSAAPWAGPEKLFF.

The chain links TRBV6-5 to TRBJ2-5, with 11 bases fitting TRBD2. J lost 2 bases, V lost 6 bases, and 5 bases had no gene match. There are 15 residues in the CDR3. Per the germline V gene, CDR1 is MNHEY and CDR2 is SVGAGI. CDR3 region: CASRDPSGGQETQYF. Written as DNA, the CDR3 is TGTGCCAGCAGAGACCCTAGCGGGGGGCAAGAGACCCAGTACTTC.

This rearrangement joins TRBV5-1 to TRBJ2-3, with D unresolved. The CDR3 length is 16 residues. Trimming took off 0 bases at V and 2 bases at J, with 13 bases between the two ends. CDR1 and CDR2 (germline): SGHRS, YFSETQ. CDR3 sequence reads: CASSLAPGYSTDTQYF. Written as DNA, the CDR3 is TGCGCCAGCAGCTTGGCCCCAGGATACTCCACAGATACGCAGTATTTT.